This T cell receptor (beta chain) was sequenced for a study of metastatic and nonmetastatic thyroid tumors. Overall study context: Repertoire comparison spanned blood and tumor or nodule tissue of malignant and benign thyroid patients.

From the PCR reads, TCRdb re-called clones with MiXCR. The table records over 30,000 clones, 15% of them present only once. Findings and caveats of the study: Malignant tumors reportedly showed significantly higher TCR beta diversity than benign nodules in both blood and tumor.

Concerning this clone itself: Its antigen is not known.

Thyroid surgery took place with no prior treatment in any patient. This clonotype originated in a male donor with papillary thyroid cancer or a benign thyroid nodule (not recorded which). Some clones in this sample may be carry-over from other donors' samples. Sequences were obtained from blood.

CDR3: CASSRSGVEAFF. The CDR3, as DNA: TGTGCCAGCAGCAGAAGCGGAGTTGAAGCTTTCTTT. V usage is TRBV5-4 and J usage is TRBJ1-1, with D unresolved. CDR3 length equals 12 residues. Trimming pared 4 bases from V and 7 bases from J, leaving 11 bases between. Germline V gene sequence: CDR1 SGHNT, CDR2 YYREEE (reference sequence).